Below, 7 T cell receptor beta chains from the same sample are listed, as sequenced in a study of blood T cells in healthy people across ages. A sample-barcoded 5' primer and a J-beta primer mix were used in a second PCR of roughly 7 to 11 cycles. One entry per CDR3 protein results from TCRdb running MiXCR on the 5' RACE reads. The sample lists roughly 500,000 distinct CDR3 sequences, about 24% occurring once. These sequences were also reported in another study, on T cells of mothers and their children.

Sequencing was done on a sample of blood. These receptors were taken from a boy aged 5 to 17 in good health.

The CDR3 protein is CASSHKLQQDLFLEAFF. The CDR3 DNA reads TGTGCCAGCAGCCACAAACTTCAGCAGGACCTATTTTTGGAAGCTTTCTTT. The chain joins TRBV3-1 to TRBJ1-1, with D uncertain. Trimming removed 3 bases at V and 8 bases at J, with 25 bases between. Germline CDR1 LGHDT, CDR2 YNNKEL (reference sequence). This CDR3 is built from 17 residues.

There are a few counts of this clonotype. Compared with germline, one end of the junction differs, possibly owing to a read error. The V gene is TRBV6-2 or TRBV6-3, the J gene TRBJ2-5, with a tentative D call TRBD1 (6 bases). CDR3 length: 13 amino acids. The germline CDR1 and CDR2 sequences are MNHEY and SVGEGT. CDR3 amino acids: CASRGTGRETPYF. The CDR3 DNA sequence: TGTGCCAGCAGGGGAACAGGGCGAGAGACCCCGTACTTC.

This chain links TRBV7-9 with TRBJ2-5, with 8 nucleotides matching TRBD1. With V trimmed by 6 bases and J by 5 bases, 8 bases remained unmatched. Germline V CDR1 and CDR2: SEHNR, FQNEAQ (reference sequence). This CDR3 is built from 14 residues. The CDR3, as DNA: TGTGCCAGCAGGCCCCAGGGGGCTGTGGAGACCCAGTACTTC. Translated: CASRPQGAVETQYF.

The chain combines TRBV6-6 with TRBJ2-7; D may match TRBD1 or TRBD2 (5 bases each). Germline V gene sequence: CDR1 MNHNY, CDR2 SVGAGI (reference sequence). The V and J ends lost 0 bases and 7 bases respectively, with 13 bases between them. The CDR3 covers 14 residues. CDR3 amino acids: CASSYSRGSSEQYF. The CDR3 DNA sequence: TGTGCCAGCAGTTACTCGAGGGGTTCCTCGGAGCAGTACTTC.

This rearrangement joins TRBV9 to TRBJ2-5, with a possible D match to TRBD2 (6 bases). Germline values: CDR1 SGDLS, CDR2 YYNGEE. CDR3 length equals 14 residues. V lost 4 bases and J lost 1, with 11 bases in between. The CDR3 DNA is TGTGCCAGCAGCATAGCGGCGGCCCAAGAGACCCAGTACTTC. As protein: CASSIAAAQETQYF.

Concerning this clonotype: A junction end diverges from the germline sequence, so it may reflect a read error. The chain has TRBV20-1 and TRBJ2-7, with TRBD1 matching 11 bases. Germline CDR1 DFQATT, CDR2 SNEGSKA (reference sequence). The CDR3 covers 13 residues. CDR3: CGAPDRGLDEQYF. CDR3 nucleotide sequence: TGCGGTGCTCCGGACAGGGGGCTCGACGAGCAGTACTTC.

This clonotype was seen only a few times. The chain links TRBV29-1 to TRBJ2-1; maybe TRBD1 (6 bases). Germline values: CDR1 SQVTM, CDR2 ANQGSEA. This CDR3 region has 11 residues. Trimming took 6 bases from V and 8 from J, leaving 11 bases between them. The CDR3 DNA sequence: TGCAGCGTAATGGACAGTCATGAGCAGTTCTTC. It specifies CSVMDSHEQFF.